This TCR beta chain was identified during a study of blood T cell repertoires in COVID-19. About the study: COVID-19 samples collected from the United States, Italy and Spain covered acute and convalescent phases. Sample material is recorded as cDNA or gDNA derived from T cells, B-cell-depleted T cells, or PBMCs.

In the original workflow: Reference gene primer amplification gave nucleated cell count estimates. Clones were read by immunoSEQ multiplex PCR, and TCRdb kept only the in-frame ones, dropping some. The V and J calls and clone size are taken from that table; D and trimming were inferred from the DNA. Counted here are 150,000 to 200,000 clones, just under 85% occurring once; the ten biggest clones make up approximately 22%. This CDR3 is 13 amino acids long. The V gene's germline CDR1 is GTSNPN and CDR2 SVGIG (reference sequence). The V end was cut by 1 base, the J end by 9 bases, with 12 bases between.

The rearrangement joins TRBV30 to TRBJ2-2; possibly TRBD2 for D (5 bases). The specimen sequenced was peripheral blood. The TCR comes from a woman aged 80 or over with acute or convalescent COVID-19. The CDR3 DNA sequence: TGTGCCTGGAGTGAGGACTCCCCGAGGGAGCTGTTTTTT. Translating it yields CAWSEDSPRELFF.